Each of the 29 T cell receptor beta chains below was sequenced from the same sample in a study of control samples from healthy donors and cancer patients. Libraries were prepared by immunoSEQ multiplex PCR; TCRdb keeps only in-frame clonotypes and omits some of them. This sample carries roughly 84,000 clones, about nine tenths of them seen once, and the ten largest clones take around 17%. Sequencing input: blood. The receptors were gathered from a middle-aged man in good health.

J is TRBJ1-2 and V is TRBV7-2; D may be TRBD1 (5 bases). Trimming removed 1 base from V and 5 bases from J, with 23 bases in between. The CDR3 is made up of 18 amino acids. In germline, CDR1 is SGHTA, CDR2 FQGNSA. The CDR3 DNA follows: TGTGCCAGCAGCTTAGGGGGACCAAAGACAGCCGATACTTATGGCTACACCTTC. Translated: CASSLGGPKTADTYGYTF.

The chain has TRBV10-3 and TRBJ1-5; D is possibly TRBD1 (5 bases). The V gene's germline CDR1 is ENHRY and CDR2 SYGVKD. The V and J ends lost 10 bases and 2 bases respectively, with 15 bases between them. This CDR3 has 14 residues. CDR3 loop: CATRDVVGNQPQHF. Here the CDR3 DNA reads TGTGCCACCCGGGACGTCGTAGGCAATCAGCCCCAGCATTTT.

V and J are TRBV27 and TRBJ1-2; a possible D gene is TRBD1 (6 bases). This CDR3 is built from 15 residues. CDR1 and CDR2 (germline): MNHEY, SMNVEV (reference sequence). Trimming removed 3 bases from V and 8 bases from J, with 19 bases in between. The CDR3 bases are TGTGCCAGCAGTTTCTCAGGGGCAAGGGAAGACGGCTACACCTTC. This codes for CASSFSGAREDGYTF.

This clone showed up just once. V is TRBV6-1 and J is TRBJ1-6; 7 positions match TRBD1. CDR3 length: 15 amino acids. The germline gives CDR1 MNHNS, CDR2 SASEGT. V was pared by 2 bases and J by 2 bases, with 0 bases of the junction left unmatched. The CDR3 sequence is CASSEQGAYNSPLHF. Here the CDR3 DNA reads TGTGCCAGCAGTGAACAGGGGGCCTATAATTCACCCCTCCACTTT.

CDR3 loop: CASSQDREKLFF. For the CDR3, the DNA is TGTGCCAGCAGCCAGGACAGGGAAAAACTGTTTTTT. This chain joins TRBV5-4 and TRBJ1-4; 7 nucleotides align to TRBD1. The CDR3 covers 12 residues. Germline V gene data show CDR1 as SGHNT and CDR2 as YYREEE (reference sequence). V lost 4 bases, J lost 8 bases, and 2 bases stayed unmatched.

The rearrangement uses TRBV27 and TRBJ2-7; D uncertain. V gave up 5 bases and J gave up 10 bases, with 18 bases separating them. Germline assignment: CDR1 MNHEY and CDR2 SMNVEV (reference sequence). CDR3 length: 13 residues. The CDR3 sequence is CASSPPGALYQYF. CDR3 nucleotide sequence: TGTGCCAGCAGTCCCCCGGGTGCGCTCTATCAGTACTTC.

The chain recombines TRBV7-6 with TRBJ2-2; TRBD1 agrees at 7 bases. V was pared by 0 bases and J by 0 bases, with 7 bases of the junction left unmatched. Germline CDR1 reads SGHVS; CDR2 reads FNYEAQ. CDR3 length: 18 residues. CDR3 nucleotides: TGTGCCAGCAGCTTAGCGCCGGGACAGAGCGCGAACACCGGGGAGCTGTTTTTT. Protein sequence: CASSLAPGQSANTGELFF.

This chain connects TRBV18 to TRBJ1-1; possible D gene TRBD1, 6 bases. V gave up 0 bases and J gave up 10 bases, with 15 bases separating them. Germline V gene data show CDR1 as KGHSH and CDR2 as LQKENI. The CDR3 runs to 14 residues. The CDR3 sequence: CASSPPRGGHGAFF. The CDR3 DNA is TGTGCCAGCTCACCACCCAGGGGCGGGCATGGAGCTTTCTTT.

This clone was observed a single time. The chain combines TRBV9 with TRBJ1-6, with 8 nucleotides matching TRBD1. Germline lookup yields CDR1 SGDLS and CDR2 YYNGEE. The CDR3 totals 14 residues. With 4 bases clipped from V and 9 bases from J, the junction kept 6 bases outside the gene matches. DNA of the CDR3: TGTGCCAGCAGCCCTGTACAGGGGGGTTCACCCCTCCACTTT. This gives the protein CASSPVQGGSPLHF.

The chain employs TRBV9 and TRBJ1-2, with TRBD1 matching 10 bases. There are 16 residues in the CDR3. The junction had 6 bases not matched to a gene; V was cut back by 0 bases and J by 4 bases. The germline V gene encodes CDR1 SGDLS and CDR2 YYNGEE. The CDR3 sequence is CASSVGSGTGAYGYTF. CDR3 coding DNA: TGTGCCAGCAGCGTAGGGTCGGGGACAGGGGCCTATGGCTACACCTTC.

The rearrangement links TRBV9 to TRBJ1-1, with D unresolved. The germline V and J ends were trimmed by 4 bases and 3 bases, with 10 bases remaining between them. CDR1 SGDLS and CDR2 YYNGEE come from the germline V gene. The CDR3 sequence is 13 residues long. The CDR3 here is CASSPLADTEAFF. Written as DNA, the CDR3 is TGTGCCAGCAGCCCTTTAGCCGACACTGAAGCTTTCTTT.

This clone was seen once. Here the CDR3 reads CSVVFGTVNTEAFF. CDR3 bases: TGCAGCGTTGTATTCGGGACAGTGAACACTGAAGCTTTCTTT. The chain joins TRBV29-1 to TRBJ1-1; 7 positions agree with TRBD1. The CDR3 loop spans 14 amino acids. Germline CDR1 reads SQVTM; CDR2 reads ANQGSEA. J lost 0 bases, V lost 4 bases, and 5 bases had no gene match.

This clone turned up a few times. The chain recombines TRBV11-2 with TRBJ2-7, with D possibly being TRBD2 (5 bases). The CDR3 is 13 residues long. V dropped 0 bases and J dropped 3 bases, with 6 bases sitting between them. Germline V gene sequence: CDR1 SGHAT, CDR2 FQNNGV. DNA for the CDR3: TGTGCCAGCAGCTTAGACGCGGGCTACGAGCAGTACTTC. Its translation: CASSLDAGYEQYF.

This clone was detected only once. The chain couples TRBV6-5 to TRBJ1-2; D perhaps matches TRBD1 (6 bases). This CDR3 contains 15 residues. V was cut by 6 bases and J by 4 bases, with 18 bases left in between. The germline gives CDR1 MNHEY, CDR2 SVGAGI. The CDR3 bases are TGTGCCAGCAGCATATTACAGGGAAGAGGCTATGGCTACACCTTC. Amino acids: CASSILQGRGYGYTF.

The J gene is TRBJ2-5, the V gene TRBV14; 11 nucleotides align to TRBD1. Germline V gives CDR1 SGHDN, CDR2 FVKESK. The CDR3 runs to 15 residues. With 5 bases clipped from V and 4 bases from J, the junction kept 6 bases outside the gene matches. CDR3 residues: CASSIRTGGRETQYF. In nucleotides, the CDR3 is TGTGCCAGCAGCATCCGGACAGGGGGCCGAGAGACCCAGTACTTC.

J is TRBJ2-6 and V is TRBV6-4; no firm D call. Germline V gives CDR1 MRHNA, CDR2 SNTAGT. CDR3 size: 13 residues. V was trimmed by 3 bases and J by 1 base, leaving 1 base between them. The CDR3 bases are TGTGCCAGCAGTGAATCTGGGGCCAACGTCCTGACTTTC. It encodes CASSESGANVLTF.

The V and J genes are TRBV18 and TRBJ1-1; 7 bases line up with TRBD1. The CDR3 is made up of 13 amino acids. Trimming cost V 6 bases and J 6 bases; bases outside gene matches: 7. Germline values: CDR1 KGHSH, CDR2 LQKENI. CDR3 sequence reads: CASSGTAKAEAFF. The DNA for the CDR3 is TGTGCCAGCTCGGGGACAGCCAAAGCTGAAGCTTTCTTT.

A single count supports this clone. This rearrangement joins TRBV7-9 to TRBJ2-7, with D hard to call. This CDR3 is 16 amino acids long. CDR1 is SEHNR and CDR2 is FQNEAQ in the germline V gene (reference sequence). V dropped 6 bases and J dropped 3 bases, with 21 bases sitting between them. CDR3 coding DNA: TGTGCCAGCAGTCAAACCCGGAGTCTTCGCCTCTACGAGCAGTACTTC. This codes for CASSQTRSLRLYEQYF.

This clone has just one count. The chain uses TRBV11-2 and TRBJ1-1; a weak D match, TRBD1 (6 bases). The CDR3 is 15 amino acids. Trimming removed 4 bases from V and 0 bases from J, with 12 bases in between. Germline values: CDR1 SGHAT, CDR2 FQNNGV. The CDR3 protein is CASSYLDSLNTEAFF. The CDR3 region has the DNA TGTGCCAGCAGCTACCTGGACAGTCTGAACACTGAAGCTTTCTTT. The variable domain in full, completed from reference TRBV11-2 and TRBJ1-1, reads EAGVAQSPRYKIIEKRQSVAFWCNPISGHATLYWYQQILGQGPKLLIQFQNNGVVDDSQLPKDRFSAERLKGVDSTLKIQPAKLEDSAVYLCASSYLDSLNTEAFFGQGTRLTVV.

The chain carries TRBV24-1 and TRBJ1-2; D possibly corresponds to TRBD1 (6 bases). The CDR3 sequence is 17 residues long. The germline V gene has CDR1 KGHDR and CDR2 SFDVKD. The V end lost 3 bases, the J end lost 4 bases, and 20 bases lay between the germline ends. Here the CDR3 DNA reads TGTGCCACCAGTGATCGGGACCGCCGGGGGGGGGCCTATGGCTACACCTTC. Translating it yields CATSDRDRRGGAYGYTF.

The chain combines TRBV19 with TRBJ2-1; 8 nucleotides agree with TRBD1. This CDR3 is 15 amino acids long. Germline V gives CDR1 LNHDA, CDR2 SQIVND (reference sequence). V was clipped by 4 bases and J by 7 bases; unmatched bases: 9. The CDR3 spells CASSTRQGRGNEQFF. The CDR3 region has the DNA TGTGCCAGTAGTACCCGACAGGGGAGAGGGAATGAGCAGTTCTTC.

CDR3 region: CAWSASNQPQHF. CDR3 nucleotides: TGTGCCTGGAGTGCTAGCAATCAGCCCCAGCATTTT. V usage is TRBV30 and J usage is TRBJ1-5; no definite D call. The V end was cut by 1 base, the J end by 0 bases, with 1 base between. Germline V gene lookup returns CDR1 GTSNPN and CDR2 SVGIG (reference sequence). The length of the CDR3 is 12 residues. Variable domain in full (rest from reference TRBV30 and TRBJ1-5): SQTIHQWPATLVQPVGSPLSLECTVEGTSNPNLYWYRQAAGRGLQLLFYSVGIGQISSEVPQNLSASRPQDRQFILSSKKLLLSDSGFYLCAWSASNQPQHFGDGTRLSIL.

V usage is TRBV10-3 and J usage is TRBJ2-3; D possibly corresponds to TRBD1 (6 bases). The CDR3 length is 15 residues. Germline V CDR1 and CDR2: ENHRY, SYGVKD. Trimming removed 3 bases at V and 4 bases at J, with 14 bases between. As DNA, the CDR3 is TGTGCCATCAGTGACCTGACAGGCCGCCCAGATACGCAGTATTTT. This translates into CAISDLTGRPDTQYF.

The chain carries TRBV4-3 and TRBJ1-1, with no clear D. The germline gives CDR1 LGHNA, CDR2 YSLEER. There are 13 residues in the CDR3. V was clipped by 3 bases and J by 5 bases, with 10 bases between them. The CDR3 nucleotides are TGCGCCAGCAGCCAGGATACTAGGACTGAAGCTTTCTTT. This codes for CASSQDTRTEAFF.

The chain has TRBV19 and TRBJ1-2, with D maybe TRBD1 (5 bases). This CDR3 is 11 amino acids long. Germline-derived CDR1 and CDR2 are LNHDA and SQIVND (reference sequence). The V end was cut by 6 bases, the J end by 7 bases, with 9 bases between. The CDR3 DNA sequence: TGTGCCAGTAGCGTGCAGGGTGGCTACACCTTC. Its protein product is CASSVQGGYTF.

This sequence joins TRBV4-1 and TRBJ1-1; the D is unclear. The germline gives CDR1 MGHRA, CDR2 YSYEKL. The CDR3 sequence is 13 residues long. V was trimmed by 4 bases and J by 3 bases, leaving 9 bases between them. This chain's CDR3 is CASSRRRDTEAFF. CDR3 bases: TGCGCCAGCAGCCGCCGGAGAGACACTGAAGCTTTCTTT.

This chain's CDR3 is CASSLASREVIQYF. The DNA of the CDR3 is TGTGCCAGCAGCTTAGCGTCCAGGGAGGTCATTCAGTACTTC. This chain connects TRBV7-2 to TRBJ2-4, with D maybe TRBD2 (6 bases). The ends were cut back, 0 bases at V and 9 bases at J, with 12 bases in the middle. CDR3 length equals 14 residues. Per germline, CDR1 SGHTA and CDR2 FQGNSA.

This chain joins TRBV6-5 and TRBJ1-4, with D uncertain. The length of the CDR3 is 10 residues. CDR1 is MNHEY, CDR2 SVGAGI, per germline. Trimming removed 8 bases at V and 8 bases at J, with 6 bases between. CDR3 DNA sequence: TGTGCCAGCTCTGGAGAAAAACTGTTTTTT. Translating gives CASSGEKLFF.

The chain links TRBV18 to TRBJ2-1; D is unclear. Trimming cost V 3 bases and J 6 bases, with 3 bases left between them. The CDR3 loop spans 11 amino acids. Germline assignment: CDR1 KGHSH and CDR2 LQKENI. The CDR3 region is CASSPGNEQFF. The CDR3 nucleotides are TGTGCCAGCTCACCGGGCAATGAGCAGTTCTTC.